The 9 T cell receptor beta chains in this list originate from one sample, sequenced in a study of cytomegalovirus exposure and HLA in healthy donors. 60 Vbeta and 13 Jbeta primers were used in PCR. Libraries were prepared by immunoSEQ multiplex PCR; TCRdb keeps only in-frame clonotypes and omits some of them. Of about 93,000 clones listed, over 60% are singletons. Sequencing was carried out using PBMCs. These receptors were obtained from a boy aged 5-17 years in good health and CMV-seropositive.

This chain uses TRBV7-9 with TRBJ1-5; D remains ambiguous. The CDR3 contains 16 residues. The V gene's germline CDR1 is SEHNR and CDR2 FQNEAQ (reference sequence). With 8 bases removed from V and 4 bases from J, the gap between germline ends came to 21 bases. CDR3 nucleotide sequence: TGTGCCAGCCGCTCGGGTAAGGACTGGGCGAATCAGCCCCAGCATTTT. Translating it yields CASRSGKDWANQPQHF.

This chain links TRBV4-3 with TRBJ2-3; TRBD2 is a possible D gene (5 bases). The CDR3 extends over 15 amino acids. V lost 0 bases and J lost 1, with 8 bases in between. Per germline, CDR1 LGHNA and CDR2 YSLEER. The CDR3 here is CASSQDNSGTDTQYF. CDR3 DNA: TGCGCCAGCAGCCAAGATAATAGCGGCACAGATACGCAGTATTTT.

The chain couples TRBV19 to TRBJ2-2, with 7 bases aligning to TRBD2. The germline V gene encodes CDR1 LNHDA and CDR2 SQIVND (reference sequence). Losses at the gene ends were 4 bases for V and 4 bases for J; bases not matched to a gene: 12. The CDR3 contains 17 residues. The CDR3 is CASSTPWGERGTGELFF. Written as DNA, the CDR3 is TGTGCCAGTAGTACCCCGTGGGGGGAGCGGGGCACCGGGGAGCTGTTTTTT.

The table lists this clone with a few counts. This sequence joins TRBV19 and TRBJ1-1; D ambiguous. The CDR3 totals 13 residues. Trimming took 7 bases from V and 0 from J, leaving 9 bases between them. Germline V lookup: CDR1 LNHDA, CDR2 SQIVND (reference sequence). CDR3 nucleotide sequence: TGTGCCAGTACTGTGGGCCTGAACACTGAAGCTTTCTTT. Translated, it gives CASTVGLNTEAFF.

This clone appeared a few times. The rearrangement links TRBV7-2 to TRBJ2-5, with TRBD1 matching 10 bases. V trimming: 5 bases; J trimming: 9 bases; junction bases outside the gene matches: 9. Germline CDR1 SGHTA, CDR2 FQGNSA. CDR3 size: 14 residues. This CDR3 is CASSPDRGRGAQYF. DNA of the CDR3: TGTGCCAGCAGCCCCGACAGGGGGCGGGGGGCCCAGTACTTC.

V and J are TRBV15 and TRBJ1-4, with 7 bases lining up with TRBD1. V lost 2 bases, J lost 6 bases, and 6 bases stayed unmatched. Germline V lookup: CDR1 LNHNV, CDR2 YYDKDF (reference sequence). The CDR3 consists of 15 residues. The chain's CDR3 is CATSRSTGSYEKLFF. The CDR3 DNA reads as TGTGCCACCAGCAGATCGACAGGGTCATATGAAAAACTGTTTTTT.

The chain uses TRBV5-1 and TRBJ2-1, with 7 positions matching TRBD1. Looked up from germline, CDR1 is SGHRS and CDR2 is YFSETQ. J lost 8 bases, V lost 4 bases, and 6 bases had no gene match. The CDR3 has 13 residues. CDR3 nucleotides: TGCGCCAGCAGCGGGACAGTTTTCGATGAGCAGTTCTTC. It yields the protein CASSGTVFDEQFF.

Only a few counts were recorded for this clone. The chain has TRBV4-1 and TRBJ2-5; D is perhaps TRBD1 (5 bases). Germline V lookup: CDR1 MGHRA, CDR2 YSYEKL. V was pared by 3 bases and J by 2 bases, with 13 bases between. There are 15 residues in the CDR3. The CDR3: CASSQDRQYQETQYF. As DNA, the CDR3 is TGCGCCAGCAGCCAGGATCGACAGTATCAAGAGACCCAGTACTTC.

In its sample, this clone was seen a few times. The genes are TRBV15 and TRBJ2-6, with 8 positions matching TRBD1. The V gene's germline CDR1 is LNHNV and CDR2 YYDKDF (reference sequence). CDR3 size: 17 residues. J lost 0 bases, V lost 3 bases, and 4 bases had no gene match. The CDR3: CATSRGGQVSGANVLTF. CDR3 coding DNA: TGTGCCACCAGCAGGGGGGGACAGGTCTCTGGGGCCAACGTCCTGACTTTC.